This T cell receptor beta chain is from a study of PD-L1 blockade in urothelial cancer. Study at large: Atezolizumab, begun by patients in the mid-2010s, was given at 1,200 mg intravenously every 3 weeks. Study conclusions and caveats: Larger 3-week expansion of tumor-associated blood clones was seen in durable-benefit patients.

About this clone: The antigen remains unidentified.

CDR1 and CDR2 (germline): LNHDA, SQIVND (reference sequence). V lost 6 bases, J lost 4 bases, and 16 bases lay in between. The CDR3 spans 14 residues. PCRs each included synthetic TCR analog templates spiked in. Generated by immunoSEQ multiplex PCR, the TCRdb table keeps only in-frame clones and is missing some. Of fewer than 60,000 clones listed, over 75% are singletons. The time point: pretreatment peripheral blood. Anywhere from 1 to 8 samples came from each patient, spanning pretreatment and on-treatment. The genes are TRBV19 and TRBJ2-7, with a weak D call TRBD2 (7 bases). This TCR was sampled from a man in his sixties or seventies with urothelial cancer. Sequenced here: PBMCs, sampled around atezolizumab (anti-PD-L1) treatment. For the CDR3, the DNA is TGTGCCAGTAGCCTGGGGGGGGCGCTATACGAGCAGTACTTC. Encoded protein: CASSLGGALYEQYF.